This T cell receptor (beta chain) stems from a study of CD8+ T cells in alopecia areata. Sequencing used cDNA as its template, made by extracting RNA and reverse transcribing it. Assay: immunoSEQ multiplex PCR; the TCRdb copy retains only in-frame clones and omits some. The sample has 200,000 to 250,000 clones; approximately 57% are singletons. The CDR3 is made up of 17 amino acids. The germline V gene has CDR1 SQVTM and CDR2 ANQGSEA. Trimming took 4 bases from V and 4 from J; bases not matched to a gene: 17. Noted treatment: oral pan-JAK inhibitor, 5-10 mg twice daily. Alopecia areata patients provided lesional scalp punch biopsies and peripheral blood.

The sample in question was CD4+ T cells sorted from blood, obtained at week 4, from a patient treated with tofacitinib. The genes are TRBV29-1 and TRBJ1-2, with 8 bases lining up with TRBD1. This sequence originates from a human donor with alopecia areata. The CDR3 is CSVGSDRGAYRTYGYTF. The CDR3 DNA reads TGCAGCGTTGGGAGTGACAGGGGAGCTTACCGGACCTATGGCTACACCTTC.